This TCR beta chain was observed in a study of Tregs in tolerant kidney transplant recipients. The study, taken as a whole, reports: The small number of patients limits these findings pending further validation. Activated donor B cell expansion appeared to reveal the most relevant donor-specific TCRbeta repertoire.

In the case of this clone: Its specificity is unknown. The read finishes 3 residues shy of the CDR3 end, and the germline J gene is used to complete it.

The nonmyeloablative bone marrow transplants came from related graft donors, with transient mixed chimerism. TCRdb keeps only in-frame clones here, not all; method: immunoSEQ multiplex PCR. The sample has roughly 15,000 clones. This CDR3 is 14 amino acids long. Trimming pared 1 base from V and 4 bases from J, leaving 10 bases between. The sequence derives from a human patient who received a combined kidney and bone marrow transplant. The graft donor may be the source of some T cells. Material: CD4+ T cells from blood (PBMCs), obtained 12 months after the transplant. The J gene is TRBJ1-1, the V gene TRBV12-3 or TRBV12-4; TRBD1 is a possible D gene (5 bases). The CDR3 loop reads CASSLGGVSTEAFF. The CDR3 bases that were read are TGTGCCAGCAGTTTAGGAGGGGTGAGCACTGAA.